Included here is one T cell receptor (beta chain) sequence, with context. Its antigen remains unidentified. The entry originates in a study of T cell responses to AZD1222 COVID-19 vaccine. Clones were sequenced by immunoSEQ multiplex PCR, and TCRdb holds only the in-frame ones, with some missing. The sample holds under 150,000 clones, about 93% seen once. V lost 1 base, J lost 4 bases, and 4 bases stayed unmatched. Germline V CDR1 and CDR2: SGHVS, FNYEAQ. CDR3 size: 15 residues. Findings of the study overall: As reported, nearly half of all spike-specific TCRs target variant regions that are unmutated. After the peak T cell response, and only then, were repertoires sampled.

The sequence was obtained from an adult in good health. V and J are TRBV7-6 and TRBJ2-1; TRBD2 agrees at 7 bases. Source: peripheral blood, taken on day 0 of AZD1222 vaccination. The CDR3 coding sequence is TGTGCCAGCAGCTTAGAGGGAGGGCCGTACAATGAGCAGTTCTTC. The encoded protein is CASSLEGGPYNEQFF.